This entry lists 27 T cell receptor beta chains sequenced from one sample in a study of T-cell memory formation after mild COVID-19. TCRdb analysed the 5' RACE reads with MiXCR anew, one entry per CDR3 protein. The sample shows about 250,000 distinct CDR3 sequences, about 16% of them seen only once. Sequencing was carried out using PBMCs or a T cell subset sorted from them (not recorded which). These receptors originate from a man aged 18 to 30 who had mild COVID-19 (a few samples of this study predate the infection). Cell type and time point are not known.

The V call is TRBV29-1, the J call TRBJ2-3, with 11 bases fitting TRBD1. V shed 8 bases, J shed 4 bases, and the junction held 8 bases outside the gene matches. The CDR3 is 14 residues long. Germline V gene lookup returns CDR1 SQVTM and CDR2 ANQGSEA. CDR3 sequence (DNA): TGCAGCACCCGTGTGGGACAGGGGGCAGATACGCAGTATTTT. It specifies CSTRVGQGADTQYF.

The chain carries TRBV4-3 and TRBJ2-3; TRBD1 aligns across 7 bases. Looked up from germline, CDR1 is LGHNA and CDR2 is YSLEER. This CDR3 spans 17 amino acids. V lost 5 bases and J lost 6; bases outside the gene matches: 17. The DNA for the CDR3 is TGCGCCAGCAGCTACGATCCGACAGGGACAGTCGGCGATACGCAGTATTTT. It codes for CASSYDPTGTVGDTQYF.

This clonotype was seen a few times. The V call is TRBV20-1, the J call TRBJ2-4; a possible D gene is TRBD1 (5 bases). The V gene lost 5 bases and the J gene lost 0 bases, with 8 bases spanning the gap. From germline, CDR1 is DFQATT and CDR2 SNEGSKA (reference sequence). The CDR3 contains 13 residues. CDR3 in DNA: TGCAGTGCTCATCAGGGAGCCAAAAACATTCAGTACTTC. Its translation is CSAHQGAKNIQYF.

This chain connects TRBV10-3 to TRBJ2-3; 12 positions match TRBD1. The CDR3 has 15 residues. V dropped 1 base and J dropped 6; count of bases not matched to a gene: 2. Germline V CDR1 and CDR2: ENHRY, SYGVKD. CDR3 protein: CAISELGQGADTQYF. The CDR3 DNA is TGTGCCATCAGTGAGTTGGGACAGGGGGCCGATACGCAGTATTTT.

This clonotype was counted between two and nine times. The rearrangement links TRBV3-1 to TRBJ1-5; no clear D. Germline assignment: CDR1 LGHDT and CDR2 YNNKEL (reference sequence). V was pared by 1 base and J by 9 bases, with 13 bases between. The CDR3 consists of 14 residues. CDR3 sequence reads: CASSQGANGRPQHF. The CDR3, as DNA: TGTGCCAGCAGCCAAGGGGCTAACGGGCGGCCCCAGCATTTT.

This clonotype was counted between two and nine times. This chain connects TRBV23-1 to TRBJ2-5; weak D call: TRBD1 (5 bases). TRBV23-1 falls under the ORF class, with uncertain function. CDR3 length: 16 residues. V dropped 0 bases and J dropped 5 bases, with 16 bases sitting between them. The CDR3 loop reads CASSQSPGHLVETQYF. Written as DNA, the CDR3 is TGCGCCAGCAGTCAATCGCCCGGACACTTGGTGGAGACCCAGTACTTC.

This clonotype was seen a handful of times. The CDR3 DNA follows: TGTGCCAGCAGTTTCCCTGGACAGGGCTATGGCTACACCTTC. This codes for CASSFPGQGYGYTF. The V gene is TRBV28, the J gene TRBJ1-2, with 8 bases lining up with TRBD1. The CDR3 totals 14 residues. Germline loops: CDR1 MDHEN, CDR2 SYDVKM. The ends lost 3 bases at V and 4 bases at J; junction bases unmatched: 4.

The table lists this clonotype with a few counts. The chain recombines TRBV5-1 with TRBJ2-2; D is undetermined. CDR3 length equals 16 residues. V lost 0 bases, J lost 2 bases, and 11 bases lay in between. The germline V gene has CDR1 SGHRS and CDR2 YFSETQ. The CDR3 loop reads CASSLDSLRNTGELFF. CDR3 bases: TGCGCCAGCAGCTTGGACAGCCTAAGAAACACCGGGGAGCTGTTTTTT.

There are a few counts of this clonotype. V gene TRBV5-1 combines with J gene TRBJ2-2; 7 positions agree with TRBD1. Germline V gene sequence: CDR1 SGHRS, CDR2 YFSETQ. Trimming cost V 4 bases and J 4 bases; bases outside gene matches: 10. This CDR3 is built from 16 residues. The CDR3 DNA reads as TGCGCCAGCAGCGGGACAGACTCGCTAACCACCGGGGAGCTGTTTTTT. The encoded protein is CASSGTDSLTTGELFF.

Only a few counts were recorded for this clonotype. The J gene is TRBJ2-7, the V gene TRBV5-1; 7 nucleotides match TRBD1. V lost 2 bases, J lost 6 bases, and 2 bases stayed unmatched. The CDR3 consists of 12 residues. The germline V gene encodes CDR1 SGHRS and CDR2 YFSETQ. The CDR3 loop reads CASSFSGGEQYF. The CDR3 DNA follows: TGCGCCAGCAGCTTTTCAGGGGGCGAGCAGTACTTC.

The sample holds a few counts of this clonotype. V is TRBV12-3 or TRBV12-4 and J is TRBJ2-6; D is unresolved. Deletions cut 6 bases from V and 4 bases from J, with 7 bases between. The CDR3 contains 13 residues. The chain's CDR3 is CASSVQGANVLTF. As DNA, the CDR3 is TGTGCCAGCAGCGTACAGGGGGCCAACGTCCTGACTTTC.

This clonotype was counted between two and nine times. The chain uses TRBV6-2 or TRBV6-3 and TRBJ1-5; the D gene is possibly TRBD1 (5 bases). This CDR3 spans 16 amino acids. CDR1 is MNHEY, CDR2 SVGEGT, per germline. Trimming removed 6 bases from V and 0 bases from J, with 15 bases in between. The CDR3 is CASSTYGTYSNQPQHF. In DNA form, the CDR3 reads TGTGCCAGCAGCACCTACGGGACGTATAGCAATCAGCCCCAGCATTTT.

This clonotype occurred a few times. This chain connects TRBV10-3 to TRBJ1-1; D is unresolved. V was trimmed by 4 bases and J by 9 bases, leaving 18 bases between them. The CDR3 loop spans 14 amino acids. Germline loops: CDR1 ENHRY, CDR2 SYGVKD. The CDR3 DNA sequence: TGTGCCATCAGTGCCCCAAATTCAGAACCTCAAGCTTTCTTT. Amino acid sequence: CAISAPNSEPQAFF.

The chain uses TRBV27 and TRBJ1-3; D remains unclear. V shed 4 bases and J shed 3 bases, with 16 bases lying between them. CDR1 is MNHEY and CDR2 is SMNVEV in the germline V gene (reference sequence). The CDR3 contains 16 residues. Here the CDR3 DNA reads TGTGCCAGCAGTTCGGCAGGTCGGGAATTTGGAAACACCATATATTTT. Protein: CASSSAGREFGNTIYF.

This clonotype was found a few times. The rearrangement joins TRBV4-1 to TRBJ2-2; D remains ambiguous. The CDR3 runs 14 residues. Germline assignment: CDR1 MGHRA and CDR2 YSYEKL. Between the trimmed V and J ends, which lost 3 bases and 0 bases, there was a span of 5 bases. This CDR3 is CASSQSANTGELFF. For the CDR3, the DNA is TGCGCCAGCAGCCAGTCCGCGAACACCGGGGAGCTGTTTTTT.

V and J are TRBV20-1 and TRBJ1-5; 7 positions agree with TRBD1. The V segment lost 7 bases and the J segment 5 bases; nucleotides outside the gene matches: 14. Germline V lookup: CDR1 DFQATT, CDR2 SNEGSKA (reference sequence). The length of the CDR3 is 15 residues. The CDR3 loop reads CSVTTGTDSYQPQHF. The CDR3 nucleotides are TGCAGTGTAACGACCGGGACAGATAGTTATCAGCCCCAGCATTTT.

The chain links TRBV7-2 to TRBJ2-3; D might be TRBD1 (5 bases). The germline V gene has CDR1 SGHTA and CDR2 FQGNSA. CDR3 length: 15 amino acids. V was shortened by 5 bases and J by 6 bases, with 18 bases between the two germline ends. CDR3 sequence reads: CASSLTLRQPDTQYF. In nucleotides, the CDR3 is TGTGCCAGCAGCCTCACTCTACGACAGCCGGATACGCAGTATTTT.

This clonotype was seen only a few times. The chain is built from TRBV7-9 and TRBJ2-5; D call uncertain. Trimming took 1 base from V and 5 from J, leaving 17 bases between them. The CDR3 extends over 16 amino acids. Per germline, CDR1 SEHNR and CDR2 FQNEAQ (reference sequence). In DNA, the CDR3 is TGTGCCAGCAGCTTAGGACTCCTCAACTCCGGCGAGACCCAGTACTTC. Protein sequence: CASSLGLLNSGETQYF.

This clonotype has a handful of counts. This chain connects TRBV19 to TRBJ2-7; possible D gene TRBD2, 6 bases. The CDR3 contains 14 residues. Germline CDR1 reads LNHDA; CDR2 reads SQIVND (reference sequence). Trimming removed 2 bases from V and 3 bases from J, with 11 bases in between. DNA of the CDR3: TGTGCCAGTAGTATAAGGGGAGGAGTCTACGAGCAGTACTTC. Its protein is CASSIRGGVYEQYF.

This clonotype was recorded a few times. This sequence joins TRBV9 and TRBJ1-1, with D hard to call. There are 14 residues in the CDR3. Per germline, CDR1 SGDLS and CDR2 YYNGEE. Trimming removed 0 bases at V and 1 base at J, with 7 bases between. The CDR3 region is CASSVATANTEAFF. CDR3 in DNA: TGTGCCAGCAGCGTAGCGACGGCGAACACTGAAGCTTTCTTT.

The sample holds a few counts of this clonotype. This chain connects TRBV20-1 to TRBJ2-7, with 11 bases lining up with TRBD2. The CDR3 totals 11 residues. The germline V gene encodes CDR1 DFQATT and CDR2 SNEGSKA (reference sequence). CDR3 coding DNA: TGCAGAGGACTAGCGGGCTACGAGCAGTACTTC. This gives the protein CRGLAGYEQYF.

This clonotype was found many times. The rearrangement uses TRBV5-1 and TRBJ1-1; D not resolved. Germline CDR1 is SGHRS and CDR2 is YFSETQ. CDR3 length: 14 residues. Trimming removed 1 base at V and 1 base at J, with 8 bases between. CDR3 loop: CASSLTGGNTEAFF. CDR3 in DNA: TGCGCCAGCAGCTTGACTGGAGGGAACACTGAAGCTTTCTTT.

The rearrangement joins TRBV18 to TRBJ1-4; D call uncertain. The V and J ends lost 1 base and 4 bases respectively, with 7 bases between them. The germline V gene has CDR1 KGHSH and CDR2 LQKENI. The CDR3 has 14 residues. CDR3 in amino acids: CASSPRPNNEKLFF. As DNA, the CDR3 is TGTGCCAGCTCACCACGGCCTAATAATGAAAAACTGTTTTTT.

This clonotype came up a few times. The chain employs TRBV7-2 and TRBJ2-1; 12 bases agree with TRBD2. Germline-derived CDR1 and CDR2 are SGHTA and FQGNSA. The CDR3 has 16 amino acids. V shed 1 base and J 8 bases; nucleotides not matched to a gene: 6. This CDR3 reads CASSLVQTSGGDEQFF. CDR3 DNA sequence: TGTGCCAGCAGCTTAGTGCAGACTAGCGGGGGCGATGAGCAGTTCTTC.

V and J are TRBV5-5 and TRBJ2-1; possibly TRBD1 or TRBD2 for D (6 bases each). The germline gives CDR1 SGHKS, CDR2 YYEKEE (reference sequence). This CDR3 contains 16 residues. V was trimmed by 4 bases and J by 0 bases, leaving 14 bases between them. This CDR3 is CASSNLRGGSYNEQFF. The DNA for the CDR3 is TGTGCCAGCAGCAACCTCAGGGGAGGCTCCTACAATGAGCAGTTCTTC.

The chain uses TRBV29-1 and TRBJ2-5; 9 bases match TRBD1. J lost 5 bases, V lost 6 bases, and 4 bases had no gene match. Germline CDR1 is SQVTM and CDR2 is ANQGSEA. The CDR3 is 12 amino acids. CDR3 residues: CSVGQGLETQYF. In DNA, the CDR3 is TGCAGCGTGGGACAGGGTCTTGAGACCCAGTACTTC.

This chain joins TRBV11-1 and TRBJ2-1; D is perhaps TRBD1 (7 bases). The CDR3 consists of 14 residues. The V gene lost 4 bases and the J gene lost 9 bases, with 16 bases spanning the gap. Germline CDR1 SGHAT, CDR2 FQDESV (reference sequence). For the CDR3, the DNA is TGTGCCAGCAGCTCATCCAGGGGGGCAGGTGAGCAGTTCTTC. Translation gives CASSSSRGAGEQFF.